These T cell receptor beta chains were read from a single sample in a study of graft-versus-host responses after intestinal transplantation. Method: immunoSEQ multiplex PCR; TCRdb's copy keeps in-frame clones and lacks some. The repertoire has 40,000 or so clones, approximately 95% of them found once; the top ten carry about 4%. Material: PBMCs, obtained approximately 700 days after intestinal transplantation. The receptor source for this set is a human patient who received an intestinal transplant, so some T cells may come from the graft donor. CDR3s include the opening cysteine and the closing phenylalanine or tryptophan. D genes are given only for firm matches. Not every row has a clone size; where given, it reads once, few, many or a size class.

clone_size,v_call,d_call,j_call,cdr3_aa,cdr3_nt
.,TRBV2,.,TRBJ1-4,CASSVGPGGEKLFF,TGTGCCAGCAGTGTGGGCCCAGGAGGGGAAAAACTGTTTTTT
.,TRBV19,.,TRBJ2-6,CASSMTSGANVLTF,TGTGCCAGTAGTATGACCTCTGGGGCCAACGTCCTGACTTTC
.,TRBV7-2,.,TRBJ2-2,CASNPGGGTNTGELFF,TGTGCCAGCAACCCAGGGGGAGGAACGAACACCGGGGAGCTGTTTTTT
.,TRBV6-6,.,TRBJ1-2,CASSPTGGANYGYTF,TGTGCCAGCAGCCCCACCGGGGGAGCTAACTATGGCTACACCTTC
.,TRBV7-9,TRBD1,TRBJ1-4,CASSVGTGATNEKLFF,TGTGCCAGCAGCGTCGGGACAGGGGCTACTAATGAAAAACTGTTTTTT
few,TRBV7-6,TRBD1,TRBJ1-6,CASSLGPGQELTSPLHF,TGTGCCAGCAGCTTAGGGCCGGGACAGGAGTTAACTTCACCCCTCCACTTT
.,TRBV11-1,.,TRBJ2-7,CASSFQEKGSYEQYF,TGTGCCAGCAGCTTCCAGGAAAAGGGGTCCTACGAGCAGTACTTC
.,TRBV5-7,TRBD2,TRBJ2-2,CASSLAGAAGGRSGELFF,TGTGCCAGCAGCTTGGCCGGGGCGGCGGGGGGGAGATCCGGGGAGCTGTTTTTT
.,TRBV29-1,.,TRBJ2-7,CSVETARIYEQYF,TGCAGCGTTGAGACGGCCAGGATCTACGAGCAGTACTTC
.,TRBV27,TRBD1,TRBJ1-2,CASSPGQGRGQPLGYTF,TGTGCCAGCAGCCCAGGACAGGGCCGGGGGCAGCCGTTGGGCTACACCTTC
.,TRBV13,.,TRBJ2-5,CASSQDKRETQYF,TGTGCCAGCAGCCAGGACAAGCGGGAGACCCAGTACTTC
few,TRBV11-2,TRBD1,TRBJ2-7,CASSLVGQGAGEQYF,TGTGCCAGCAGCTTAGTGGGACAGGGGGCCGGCGAGCAGTACTTC
.,TRBV19,TRBD1,TRBJ1-2,CASTRSRDRGNAYGYTF,TGTGCCAGTACCCGGTCCCGGGACAGGGGGAATGCCTATGGCTACACCTTC
.,TRBV28,.,TRBJ1-1,CASSHGWLNTEAFF,TGTGCCAGCAGTCACGGCTGGTTGAACACTGAAGCTTTCTTT
.,TRBV19,.,TRBJ1-1,CASRTFWGAFF,TGTGCCAGTAGGACATTCTGGGGAGCTTTCTTT
once,TRBV5-4,TRBD2,TRBJ2-7,CASSLASSGGWDEQYF,TGTGCCAGCAGCTTGGCTAGCTCGGGGGGATGGGACGAGCAGTACTTC
.,TRBV5-6,.,TRBJ2-7,CASSLRVTSYEQYF,TGTGCCAGCAGCTTGAGAGTGACCTCCTACGAGCAGTACTTC
.,TRBV7-6,TRBD1,TRBJ2-3,CASSTPGTGGTDTQYF,TGTGCCAGCAGCACCCCCGGGACAGGGGGGACAGATACGCAGTATTTT
.,TRBV7-2,.,TRBJ2-1,CASTTGGYEQFF,TGTGCCAGCACTACAGGAGGATATGAGCAGTTCTTC
.,TRBV19,.,TRBJ1-2,CASSLTNLEGYTF,TGTGCCAGTAGTTTGACGAATCTAGAGGGCTACACCTTC
.,TRBV10-3,.,TRBJ1-1,CAISALGGAEAFF,TGTGCCATCAGTGCGTTAGGGGGGGCGGAAGCTTTCTTT
.,TRBV5-1,.,TRBJ2-5,CASSPGTEGETQYF,TGCGCCAGCAGCCCCGGGACGGAAGGGGAGACCCAGTACTTC
.,TRBV6-1,.,TRBJ1-1,CASSEIWGSENTEAFF,TGTGCCAGCAGTGAAATTTGGGGGAGTGAGAACACTGAAGCTTTCTTT
.,TRBV5-4,.,TRBJ2-7,CASSLGIEAEIYEQYF,TGTGCCAGCAGCCTGGGAATCGAAGCGGAGATCTACGAGCAGTACTTC
.,TRBV19,.,TRBJ2-5,CASSLWPQETQYF,TGTGCCAGTAGTTTATGGCCCCAAGAGACCCAGTACTTC
.,TRBV2,TRBD1,TRBJ2-7,CASSALKGTGYYEQYF,TGTGCCAGCAGTGCCCTCAAGGGGACAGGCTATTACGAGCAGTACTTC
once,TRBV6-5,.,TRBJ2-2,CASSPFRDPTGELFF,TGTGCCAGCAGTCCATTCAGGGACCCCACCGGGGAGCTGTTTTTT
.,TRBV10-3,.,TRBJ1-5,CAISESADQPQHF,TGTGCCATCAGTGAGTCGGCGGATCAGCCCCAGCATTTT
once,TRBV5-1,TRBD1,TRBJ1-5,CASSLDAGGQPQHF,TGCGCCAGCAGCTTGGATGCAGGGGGGCAGCCCCAGCATTTT
.,TRBV18,.,TRBJ2-7,CASSRELGIYEQYF,TGTGCCAGCTCCCGCGAACTAGGGATCTACGAGCAGTACTTC
.,TRBV2,.,TRBJ2-2,CASKSQGTGELFF,TGTGCCAGCAAATCGCAGGGGACCGGGGAGCTGTTTTTT
.,TRBV5-6,.,TRBJ1-2,CASSLSTGYNYGYTF,TGTGCCAGCAGCTTGTCCACGGGGTATAACTATGGCTACACCTTC
.,TRBV9,TRBD2,TRBJ2-7,CASSVNPGLAYEQYF,TGTGCCAGCAGCGTAAATCCGGGACTAGCATACGAGCAGTACTTC
.,TRBV7-6,.,TRBJ2-2,CASSLAQGTHRNTGELFF,TGTGCCAGCAGCTTAGCGCAGGGGACCCATCGCAACACCGGGGAGCTGTTTTTT
.,TRBV7-3,TRBD1,TRBJ2-1,CASSQDRGTLDEQFF,TGTGCCAGCAGCCAGGACAGGGGGACGCTAGATGAGCAGTTCTTC
.,TRBV27,.,TRBJ2-1,CASSFGEPYNEQFF,TGTGCCAGCAGTTTTGGGGAACCCTACAATGAGCAGTTCTTC
.,TRBV6-6,.,TRBJ2-5,CASSYSKGVQETQYF,TGTGCCAGCAGTTACTCGAAAGGAGTCCAAGAGACCCAGTACTTC
.,TRBV29-1,.,TRBJ2-1,CSASYGEQFF,TGCAGCGCTTCGTACGGTGAGCAGTTCTTC
.,TRBV5-1,TRBD1,TRBJ1-1,CASSLGTGGTEAFF,TGCGCCAGCAGCTTGGGTACAGGGGGCACTGAAGCTTTCTTT
.,TRBV19,.,TRBJ2-5,CASSIPGTRETQYF,TGTGCCAGTAGTATCCCCGGGACTCGTGAGACCCAGTACTTC
.,TRBV6-5,.,TRBJ1-1,CASSYSSLNTEAFF,TGTGCCAGCAGTTACTCGTCCCTGAACACTGAAGCTTTCTTT
.,TRBV7-3,TRBD1,TRBJ2-2,CASSFHRQGAGELFF,TGTGCCAGCAGCTTTCACCGACAGGGAGCCGGGGAGCTGTTTTTT
.,TRBV2,.,TRBJ1-2,CASTNFLQGGDGYTF,TGTGCCAGCACAAACTTCTTACAGGGCGGGGATGGCTACACCTTC
.,TRBV28,.,TRBJ1-3,CASTPPLSGNTIYF,TGTGCCAGCACCCCCCCCCTCTCTGGAAACACCATATATTTT
.,TRBV6-5,.,TRBJ1-1,CASSYVRSGLDTEAFF,TGTGCCAGCAGTTACGTCAGGTCAGGGCTGGACACTGAAGCTTTCTTT
.,TRBV7-2,TRBD1,TRBJ1-5,CASRMTGRGQPQHF,TGTGCCAGCAGGATGACAGGGAGGGGTCAGCCCCAGCATTTT
.,TRBV28,.,TRBJ1-4,CASRSGTSNEKLFF,TGTGCCAGCAGATCGGGGACCTCAAATGAAAAACTGTTTTTT
once,TRBV29-1,TRBD1,TRBJ2-1,CSVEDRADRGLDEQFF,TGCAGCGTTGAAGATCGGGCGGACAGGGGGTTGGATGAGCAGTTCTTC
.,TRBV7-9,.,TRBJ1-6,CASSPRGNSPLHF,TGTGCCAGCAGCCCTAGGGGCAATTCACCCCTCCACTTT
.,TRBV5-6,.,TRBJ2-1,CASSELNEQFF,TGTGCCAGCAGCGAATTGAATGAGCAGTTCTTC
.,TRBV10-3,.,TRBJ2-1,CAISEWLGIEQFF,TGTGCCATCAGTGAATGGCTGGGCATCGAGCAGTTCTTC
.,TRBV4-1,.,TRBJ2-1,CASSQYDDGREFF,TGCGCCAGCAGCCAATACGACGACGGGAGAGAGTTCTTC
.,TRBV11-2,.,TRBJ1-1,CASSWGTPGATEAFF,TGTGCCAGCAGCTGGGGGACCCCTGGGGCCACTGAAGCTTTCTTT
.,TRBV6-5,.,TRBJ1-2,CASSKGTRAYGYTF,TGTGCCAGCAGCAAGGGAACCAGGGCTTATGGCTACACCTTC
.,TRBV7-2,TRBD2,TRBJ2-7,CASSLLQREKSYEQYF,TGTGCCAGCAGCTTGCTACAGCGGGAGAAATCCTACGAGCAGTACTTC
.,TRBV21-1,.,TRBJ1-2,CASSKPYGYTF,TGTGCCAGCAGCAAACCCTATGGCTACACCTTC